Shown below are 15 T cell receptor beta chains from a single sample sequenced in a study of T cells in Graves' hyperthyroidism and ophthalmopathy. Authors of the study amplified TCR beta CDR3 regions from RNA transcripts. The primer set for the first-round RT-PCR of the TCR CDR3 was HTBI. TCRdb fed the multiplex PCR reads into MiXCR, producing one record per CDR3 protein. The sample lists about 640,000 distinct CDR3 sequences; more than 20% were seen once. Specimen: blood. All receptors derive from a man younger than 40 with Graves' ophthalmopathy.

The rearrangement uses TRBV6-6 and TRBJ2-7; 10 bases line up with TRBD1. Losses at the gene ends were 2 bases for V and 5 bases for J; bases not matched to a gene: 0. This CDR3 is 13 amino acids long. Germline-derived CDR1 and CDR2 are MNHNY and SVGAGI (reference sequence). In DNA form, the CDR3 reads TGTGCCAGCAGTTACGGACAGGGGGACGAGCAGTACTTC. Its translation is CASSYGQGDEQYF.

This clonotype was detected only a few times. CDR3 sequence: CASRSGTGIVGELFF. The CDR3 bases are TGTGCCAGCAGATCCGGGACAGGGATTGTAGGGGAGCTGTTTTTT. This chain uses TRBV6-1 with TRBJ2-2, with TRBD1 matching 9 bases. Germline V gives CDR1 MNHNS, CDR2 SASEGT. Trimming at V came to 6 bases and at J to 8 bases, leaving 10 bases not matched to a gene. The CDR3 is 15 amino acids.

The chain has TRBV9 and TRBJ2-1, with 16 bases identical to TRBD2. CDR1 is SGDLS, CDR2 YYNGEE, per germline. The V segment lost 3 bases and the J segment 3 bases; nucleotides outside the gene matches: 6. The CDR3 loop spans 18 amino acids. Here the CDR3 DNA reads TGTGCCAGCAGCGCGGGGACTAGCGGGAGGGCCCACTACAATGAGCAGTTCTTC. Protein product: CASSAGTSGRAHYNEQFF.

V usage is TRBV5-1 and J usage is TRBJ2-7, with D possibly TRBD1 on 6 matching bases. CDR1 and CDR2 from the germline V gene are SGHRS and YFSETQ. The CDR3 totals 15 residues. V was trimmed by 4 bases and J by 4 bases, leaving 18 bases between them. The CDR3 bases are TGCGCCAGCAGCCCTGGGGGCAGGGTGGGGTACGAGCAGTACTTC. Protein sequence: CASSPGGRVGYEQYF. Together with reference TRBV5-1 and TRBJ2-7, the CDR3 gives the full variable domain: KAGVTQTPRYLIKTRGQQVTLSCSPISGHRSVSWYQQTPGQGLQFLFEYFSETQRNKGNFPGRFSGRQFSNSRSEMNVSTLELGDSALYLCASSPGGRVGYEQYFGPGTRLTVT.

This clonotype was recorded a few times. The chain uses TRBV6-5 and TRBJ1-1; D unclear. Germline CDR1 and CDR2: MNHEY and SVGAGI. CDR3 length: 15 residues. Trimming took 0 bases from V and 0 from J, leaving 8 bases between them. The CDR3 bases are TGTGCCAGCAGTTACTCCGCGGTAATGAACACTGAAGCTTTCTTT. Encoded protein: CASSYSAVMNTEAFF.

This rearrangement joins TRBV7-6 to TRBJ2-2, with unresolved D. V lost 5 bases and J lost 8, with 12 bases in between. The CDR3 loop spans 13 amino acids. CDR1 is SGHVS, CDR2 FNYEAQ, per germline. The CDR3 nucleotides are TGTGCCAGCAGCATAACGGGTTCTGGGGAGCTGTTTTTT. It is translated as CASSITGSGELFF.

This clonotype was detected ten times or more. This CDR3 is CASSGGGLRVGEQYF. The CDR3 coding sequence is TGTGCCAGCAGCGGGGGGGGGCTACGTGTCGGTGAGCAGTACTTC. The chain couples TRBV7-9 to TRBJ2-7, with D perhaps TRBD2 (7 bases). Germline V lookup: CDR1 SEHNR, CDR2 FQNEAQ (reference sequence). This CDR3 has 15 residues. Trimming took off 5 bases at V and 7 bases at J, with 21 bases between the two ends.

The chain carries TRBV10-3 and TRBJ1-4; D is uncertain. The CDR3 is 15 amino acids. The germline V gene encodes CDR1 ENHRY and CDR2 SYGVKD. The germline V and J ends were trimmed by 0 bases and 7 bases, with 12 bases remaining between them. The CDR3: CAISESVAAGEKLFF. CDR3 coding DNA: TGTGCCATCAGTGAGTCGGTGGCCGCGGGTGAAAAACTGTTTTTT.

This clonotype turned up a few times. The chain links TRBV18 to TRBJ2-1; either TRBD1 or TRBD2 may supply D (5 bases each). V was clipped by 3 bases and J by 9 bases, with 12 bases between them. This CDR3 has 13 amino acids. Germline CDR1 and CDR2: KGHSH and LQKENI. CDR3 DNA: TGTGCCAGCTCACCGGGGACCCAGACTGAGCAGTTCTTC. Its protein is CASSPGTQTEQFF. Using reference TRBV18 and TRBJ2-1 for the parts outside the CDR3, the full variable domain is NAGVMQNPRHLVRRRGQEARLRCSPMKGHSHVYWYRQLPEEGLKFMVYLQKENIIDESGMPKERFSAEFPKEGPSILRIQQVVRGDSAAYFCASSPGTQTEQFFGPGTRLTVL.

This clonotype was observed many times. CDR3 in DNA: TGTGCCAGCAGCGTCTACCCGGGACGAAGCAATCAGCCCCAGCATTTT. It translates to CASSVYPGRSNQPQHF. The rearrangement joins TRBV6-1 to TRBJ1-5; D might be TRBD1 (5 bases). Germline loops: CDR1 MNHNS, CDR2 SASEGT. This CDR3 is built from 16 residues. The V end was cut by 6 bases, the J end by 1 base, with 16 bases between.

This clonotype has a handful of counts. The chain couples TRBV7-2 to TRBJ1-1; no definite D call. This CDR3 contains 18 residues. V shed 0 bases and J shed 0 bases, with 17 bases lying between them. Germline V CDR1 and CDR2: SGHTA, FQGNSA. In DNA, the CDR3 is TGTGCCAGCAGCTTAGCGCTAACAGCTTTAAGGATGAACACTGAAGCTTTCTTT. Its protein product is CASSLALTALRMNTEAFF.

This clonotype has at least ten counts. The V gene is TRBV6-1, the J gene TRBJ2-2; TRBD2 might be the D (6 bases). The germline V gene encodes CDR1 MNHNS and CDR2 SASEGT. The V end was cut by 5 bases, the J end by 3 bases, with 10 bases between. There are 14 residues in the CDR3. The CDR3 is CASSYSGYTGELFF. In DNA form, the CDR3 reads TGTGCCAGCAGTTATAGCGGATACACCGGGGAGCTGTTTTTT.

Comments on this clonotype: A much larger clone sits a single nucleotide away, making a read error possible. The chain employs TRBV11-2 and TRBJ2-1, with D unresolved. Germline V gene sequence: CDR1 SGHAT, CDR2 FQNNGV. Trimming took off 2 bases at V and 5 bases at J, with 7 bases between the two ends. The CDR3 has 13 amino acids. The DNA for the CDR3 is TGTGCCAGCAGCTTATGTCTAGACAATGAGCAGTTCTTC. Protein sequence: CASSLCLDNEQFF.

J is TRBJ2-2 and V is TRBV2; D gene unclear. Trimming stripped 3 bases from V and 4 bases from J, with 12 bases between. CDR1 is SNHLY, CDR2 FYNNEI, per germline. The CDR3 sequence is 15 residues long. The CDR3 loop reads CASSDDGIPTGELFF. Written as DNA, the CDR3 is TGTGCCAGCAGTGATGACGGAATTCCCACCGGGGAGCTGTTTTTT. The full variable domain, rest sourced from reference TRBV2 and TRBJ2-2, is EPEVTQTPSHQVTQMGQEVILRCVPISNHLYFYWYRQILGQKVEFLVSFYNNEISEKSEIFDDQFSVERPDGSNFTLKIRSTKLEDSAMYFCASSDDGIPTGELFFGEGSRLTVL.

The V and J genes are TRBV20-1 and TRBJ1-6, with TRBD1 matching over 7 bases. V trimming: 0 bases; J trimming: 10 bases; junction bases outside the gene matches: 9. CDR1 DFQATT and CDR2 SNEGSKA come from the germline V gene (reference sequence). This CDR3 region has 15 residues. The CDR3 region is CSARDRQGLGSPLHF. CDR3 nucleotide sequence: TGCAGTGCTAGAGACCGACAGGGCTTGGGCTCACCCCTCCACTTT.